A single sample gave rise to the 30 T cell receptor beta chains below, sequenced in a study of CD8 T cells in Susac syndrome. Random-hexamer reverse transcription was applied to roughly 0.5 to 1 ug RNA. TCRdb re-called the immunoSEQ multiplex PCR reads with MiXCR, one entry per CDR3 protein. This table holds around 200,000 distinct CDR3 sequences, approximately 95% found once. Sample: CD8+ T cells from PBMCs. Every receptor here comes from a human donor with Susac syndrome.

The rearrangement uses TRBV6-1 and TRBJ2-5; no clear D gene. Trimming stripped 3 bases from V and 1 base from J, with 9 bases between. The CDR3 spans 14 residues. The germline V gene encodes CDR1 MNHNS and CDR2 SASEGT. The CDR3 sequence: CASSDMRLQETQYF. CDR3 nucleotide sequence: TGTGCCAGCAGTGATATGAGACTCCAAGAGACCCAGTACTTC.

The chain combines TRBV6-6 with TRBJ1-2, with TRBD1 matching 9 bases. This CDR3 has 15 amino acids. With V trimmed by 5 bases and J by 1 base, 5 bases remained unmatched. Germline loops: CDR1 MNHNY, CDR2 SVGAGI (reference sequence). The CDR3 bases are TGTGCCAGCAGTCCCGGGACAGGGTATAACTATGGCTACACCTTC. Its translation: CASSPGTGYNYGYTF.

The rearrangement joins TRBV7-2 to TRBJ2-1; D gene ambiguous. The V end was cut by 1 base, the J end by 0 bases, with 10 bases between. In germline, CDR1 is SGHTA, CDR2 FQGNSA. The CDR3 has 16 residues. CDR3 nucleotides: TGTGCCAGCAGCTTAGATTCTACTAACTCCTACAATGAGCAGTTCTTC. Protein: CASSLDSTNSYNEQFF.

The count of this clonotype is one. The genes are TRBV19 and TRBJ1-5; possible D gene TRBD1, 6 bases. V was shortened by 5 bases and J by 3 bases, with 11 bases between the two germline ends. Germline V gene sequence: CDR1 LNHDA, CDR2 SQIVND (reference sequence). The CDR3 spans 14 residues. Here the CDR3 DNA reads TGTGCCAGTAGTGCGGGACAAATCAATCAGCCCCAGCATTTT. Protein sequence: CASSAGQINQPQHF.

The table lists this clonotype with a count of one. This chain's CDR3 is CASRNTGIYEQYF. The CDR3 nucleotides are TGTGCCAGCAGGAATACAGGGATCTACGAGCAGTACTTC. The genes are TRBV12-3 or TRBV12-4 and TRBJ2-7; perhaps TRBD1 as D (6 bases). The CDR3 consists of 13 residues. With 6 bases removed from V and 3 bases from J, the gap between germline ends came to 12 bases.

This CDR3 is CAWAGHSNTEAFF. Here the CDR3 DNA reads TGTGCCTGGGCGGGACACTCAAACACTGAAGCTTTCTTT. The rearrangement links TRBV30 to TRBJ1-1, with D perhaps matching TRBD1 (6 bases). Germline CDR1 is GTSNPN and CDR2 is SVGIG (reference sequence). The CDR3 is made up of 13 amino acids. The germline V and J ends were trimmed by 5 bases and 2 bases, with 12 bases remaining between them.

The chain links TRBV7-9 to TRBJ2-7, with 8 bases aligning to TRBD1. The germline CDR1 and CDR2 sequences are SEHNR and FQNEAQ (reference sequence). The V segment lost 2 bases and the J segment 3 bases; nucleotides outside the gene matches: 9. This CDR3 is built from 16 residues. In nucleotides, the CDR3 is TGTGCCAGCAGCTTAAAGGAAACAGGGGGGAACTACGAGCAGTACTTC. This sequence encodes CASSLKETGGNYEQYF. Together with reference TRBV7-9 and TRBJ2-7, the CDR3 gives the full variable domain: DTGVSQNPRHKITKRGQNVTFRCDPISEHNRLYWYRQTLGQGPEFLTYFQNEAQLEKSRLLSDRFSAERPKGSFSTLEIQRTEQGDSAMYLCASSLKETGGNYEQYFGPGTRLTVT.

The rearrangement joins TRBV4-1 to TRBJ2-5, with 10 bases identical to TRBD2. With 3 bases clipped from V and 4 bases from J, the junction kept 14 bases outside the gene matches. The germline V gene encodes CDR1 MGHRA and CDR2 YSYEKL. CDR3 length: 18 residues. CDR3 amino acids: CASSHYLQREGVRETQYF. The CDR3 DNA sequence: TGCGCCAGCAGCCACTATCTCCAGCGGGAGGGAGTGAGAGAGACCCAGTACTTC.

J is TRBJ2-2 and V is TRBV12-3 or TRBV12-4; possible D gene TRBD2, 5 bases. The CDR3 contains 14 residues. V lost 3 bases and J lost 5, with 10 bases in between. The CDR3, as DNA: TGTGCCAGCAGTTTCGGGGATATGACCGGGGAGCTGTTTTTT. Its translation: CASSFGDMTGELFF.

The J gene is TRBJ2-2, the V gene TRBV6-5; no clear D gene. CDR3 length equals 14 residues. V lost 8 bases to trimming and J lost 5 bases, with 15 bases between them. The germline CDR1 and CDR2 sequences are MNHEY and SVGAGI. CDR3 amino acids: CASRPGSETGELFF. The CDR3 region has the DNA TGTGCCAGCCGGCCGGGTTCGGAGACCGGGGAGCTGTTTTTT.

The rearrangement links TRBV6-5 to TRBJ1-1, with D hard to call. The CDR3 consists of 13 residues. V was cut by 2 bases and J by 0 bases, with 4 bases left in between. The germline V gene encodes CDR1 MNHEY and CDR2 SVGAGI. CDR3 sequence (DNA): TGTGCCAGCAGTTACAACGTGAACACTGAAGCTTTCTTT. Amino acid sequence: CASSYNVNTEAFF.

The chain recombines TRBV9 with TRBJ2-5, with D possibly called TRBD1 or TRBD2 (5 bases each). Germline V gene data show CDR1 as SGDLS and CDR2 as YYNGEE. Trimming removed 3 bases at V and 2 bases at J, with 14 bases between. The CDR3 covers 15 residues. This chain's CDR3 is CASSAPSGRQETQYF. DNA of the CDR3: TGTGCCAGCAGCGCACCCTCGGGACGGCAAGAGACCCAGTACTTC.

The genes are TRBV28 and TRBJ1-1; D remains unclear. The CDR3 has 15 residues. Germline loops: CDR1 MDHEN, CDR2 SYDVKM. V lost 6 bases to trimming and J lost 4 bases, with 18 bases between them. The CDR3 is CASSLQLTEVTEAFF. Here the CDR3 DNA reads TGTGCCAGCAGCCTCCAATTAACCGAGGTCACTGAAGCTTTCTTT.

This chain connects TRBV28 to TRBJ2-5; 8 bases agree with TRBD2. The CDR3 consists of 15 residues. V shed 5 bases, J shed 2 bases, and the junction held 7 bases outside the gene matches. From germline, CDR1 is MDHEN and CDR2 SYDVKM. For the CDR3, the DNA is TGTGCCAGCAGTATTCTAGCGGGTACGCAAGAGACCCAGTACTTC. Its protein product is CASSILAGTQETQYF. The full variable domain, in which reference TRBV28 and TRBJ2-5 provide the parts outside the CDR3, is DVKVTQSSRYLVKRTGEKVFLECVQDMDHENMFWYRQDPGLGLRLIYFSYDVKMKEKGDIPEGYSVSREKKERFSLILESASTNQTSMYLCASSILAGTQETQYFGPGTRLLVL.

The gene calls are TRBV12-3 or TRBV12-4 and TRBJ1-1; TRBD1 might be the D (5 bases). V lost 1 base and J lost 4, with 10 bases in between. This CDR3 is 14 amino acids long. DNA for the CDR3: TGTGCCAGCAGTTTAGTTCAGGGCTCCACTGAAGCTTTCTTT. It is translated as CASSLVQGSTEAFF.

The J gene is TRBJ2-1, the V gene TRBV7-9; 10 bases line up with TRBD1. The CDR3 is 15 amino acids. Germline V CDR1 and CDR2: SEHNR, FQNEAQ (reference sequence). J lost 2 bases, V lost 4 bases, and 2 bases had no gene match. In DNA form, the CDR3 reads TGTGCCAGCAGCTCGACAGGGGGCGCCTACAATGAGCAGTTCTTC. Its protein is CASSSTGGAYNEQFF. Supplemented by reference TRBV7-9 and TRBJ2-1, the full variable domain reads DTGVSQNPRHKITKRGQNVTFRCDPISEHNRLYWYRQTLGQGPEFLTYFQNEAQLEKSRLLSDRFSAERPKGSFSTLEIQRTEQGDSAMYLCASSSTGGAYNEQFFGPGTRLTVL.

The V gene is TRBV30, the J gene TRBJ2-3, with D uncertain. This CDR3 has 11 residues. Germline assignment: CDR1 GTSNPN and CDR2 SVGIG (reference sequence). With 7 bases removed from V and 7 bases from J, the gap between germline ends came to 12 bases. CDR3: CALEWKNTQYF. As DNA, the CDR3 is TGTGCCTTGGAGTGGAAAAATACGCAGTATTTT.

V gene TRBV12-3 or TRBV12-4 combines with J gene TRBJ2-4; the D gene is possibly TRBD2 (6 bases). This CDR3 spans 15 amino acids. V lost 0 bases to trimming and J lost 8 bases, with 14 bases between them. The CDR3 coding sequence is TGTGCCAGCAGTTTAGCGCAGGGACTTGAGGACATTCAGTACTTC. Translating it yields CASSLAQGLEDIQYF.

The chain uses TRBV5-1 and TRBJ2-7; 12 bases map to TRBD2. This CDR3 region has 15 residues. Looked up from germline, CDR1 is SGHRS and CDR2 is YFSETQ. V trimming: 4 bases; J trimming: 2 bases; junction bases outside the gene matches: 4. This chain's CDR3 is CASSRTSGVPYEQYF. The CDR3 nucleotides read TGCGCCAGCAGCCGGACTAGCGGGGTTCCCTACGAGCAGTACTTC.

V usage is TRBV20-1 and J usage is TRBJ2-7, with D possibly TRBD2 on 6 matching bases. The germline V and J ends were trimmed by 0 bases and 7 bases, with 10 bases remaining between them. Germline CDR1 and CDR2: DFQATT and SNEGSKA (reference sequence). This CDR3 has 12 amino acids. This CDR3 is CSARDLGTEQYF. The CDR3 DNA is TGCAGTGCTAGAGATTTAGGGACTGAGCAGTACTTC.

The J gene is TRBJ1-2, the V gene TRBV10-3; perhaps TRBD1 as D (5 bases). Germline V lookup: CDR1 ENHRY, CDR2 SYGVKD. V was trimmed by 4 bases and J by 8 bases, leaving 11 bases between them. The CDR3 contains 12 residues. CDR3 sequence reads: CAISGPDSGYTF. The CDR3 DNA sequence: TGTGCCATCAGTGGGCCTGACAGCGGCTACACCTTC.

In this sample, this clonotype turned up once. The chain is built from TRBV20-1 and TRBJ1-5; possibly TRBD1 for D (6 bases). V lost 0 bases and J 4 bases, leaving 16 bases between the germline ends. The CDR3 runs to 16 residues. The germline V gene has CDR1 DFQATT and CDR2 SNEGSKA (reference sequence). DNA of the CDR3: TGCAGTGCTAGAGATGAGGGGGGGATAGGTAATCAGCCCCAGCATTTT. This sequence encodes CSARDEGGIGNQPQHF.

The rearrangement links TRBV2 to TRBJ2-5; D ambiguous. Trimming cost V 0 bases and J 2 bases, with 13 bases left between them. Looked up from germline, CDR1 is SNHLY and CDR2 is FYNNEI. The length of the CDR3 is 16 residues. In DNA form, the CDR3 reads TGTGCCAGCAGTGAAGCCCTAACCGCCCAACAAGAGACCCAGTACTTC. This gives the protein CASSEALTAQQETQYF.

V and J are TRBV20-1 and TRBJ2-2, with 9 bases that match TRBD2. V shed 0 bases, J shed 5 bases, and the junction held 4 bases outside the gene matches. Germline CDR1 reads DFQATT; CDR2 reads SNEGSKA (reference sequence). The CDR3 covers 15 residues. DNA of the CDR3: TGCAGTGCTAGAGAGAGCGGGAGGAGGACCGGGGAGCTGTTTTTT. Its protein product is CSARESGRRTGELFF.

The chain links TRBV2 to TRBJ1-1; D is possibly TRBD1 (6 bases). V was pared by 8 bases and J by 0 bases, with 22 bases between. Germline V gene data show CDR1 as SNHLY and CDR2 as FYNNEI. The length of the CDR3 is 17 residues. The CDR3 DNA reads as TGTGCCAGCCAACAAAATCCAGGGGATATCTTGAACACTGAAGCTTTCTTT. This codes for CASQQNPGDILNTEAFF.

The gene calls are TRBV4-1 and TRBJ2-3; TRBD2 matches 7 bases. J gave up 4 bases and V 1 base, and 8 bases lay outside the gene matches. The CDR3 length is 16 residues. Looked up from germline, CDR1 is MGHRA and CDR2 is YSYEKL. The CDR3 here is CASSQVMAGRADTQYF. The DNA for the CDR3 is TGCGCCAGCAGCCAAGTGATGGCAGGGAGGGCAGATACGCAGTATTTT.

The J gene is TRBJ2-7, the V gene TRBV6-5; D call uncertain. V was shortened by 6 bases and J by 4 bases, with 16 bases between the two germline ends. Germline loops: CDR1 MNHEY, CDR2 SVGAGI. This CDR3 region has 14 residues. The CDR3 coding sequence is TGTGCCAGCAGATATAGGATATCCCATTACGAGCAGTACTTC. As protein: CASRYRISHYEQYF.

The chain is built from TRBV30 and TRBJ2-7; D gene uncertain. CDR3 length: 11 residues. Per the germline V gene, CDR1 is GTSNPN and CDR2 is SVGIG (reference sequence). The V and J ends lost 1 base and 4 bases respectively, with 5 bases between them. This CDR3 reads CAWSGGYEQYF. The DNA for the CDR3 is TGTGCCTGGAGTGGGGGTTACGAGCAGTACTTC.

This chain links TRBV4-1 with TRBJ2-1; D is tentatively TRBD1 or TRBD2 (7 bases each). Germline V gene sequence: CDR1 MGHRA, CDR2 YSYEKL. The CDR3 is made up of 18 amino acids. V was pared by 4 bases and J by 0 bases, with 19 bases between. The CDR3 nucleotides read TGCGCCAGCAGCCGAGGGTGGGAGGGGGCGAGCTCCTACAATGAGCAGTTCTTC. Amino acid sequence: CASSRGWEGASSYNEQFF.

The CDR3 reads CASSVDASSPKNIQYF. CDR3 nucleotide sequence: TGTGCCAGCAGCGTAGATGCTAGTTCGCCCAAAAACATTCAGTACTTC. This sequence joins TRBV9 and TRBJ2-4; unclear D gene. The CDR3 contains 16 residues. V lost 0 bases to trimming and J lost 2 bases, with 12 bases between them. Germline values: CDR1 SGDLS, CDR2 YYNGEE.